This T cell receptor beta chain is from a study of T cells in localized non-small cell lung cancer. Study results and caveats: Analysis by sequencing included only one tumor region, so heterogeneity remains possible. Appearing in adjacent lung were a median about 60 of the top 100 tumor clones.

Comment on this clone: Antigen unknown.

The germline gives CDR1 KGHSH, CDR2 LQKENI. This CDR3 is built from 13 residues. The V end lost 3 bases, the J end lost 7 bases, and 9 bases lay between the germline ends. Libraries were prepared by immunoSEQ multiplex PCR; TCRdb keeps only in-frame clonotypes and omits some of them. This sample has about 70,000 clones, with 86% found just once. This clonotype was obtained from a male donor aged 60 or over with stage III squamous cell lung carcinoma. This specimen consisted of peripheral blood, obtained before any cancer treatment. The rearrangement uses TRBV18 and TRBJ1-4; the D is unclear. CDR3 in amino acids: CASSPAGGEKLFF. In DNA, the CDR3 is TGTGCCAGCTCACCCGCGGGCGGTGAAAAACTGTTTTTT.